This T cell receptor (beta chain) was identified during a study of blood T cells in healthy people across ages. The V gene end was trimmed by 3 bases and the J gene end by 2 bases; junction bases not matched to a gene: 3. Germline loops: CDR1 MGHRA, CDR2 YSYEKL. The CDR3 is made up of 14 amino acids. This clonotype was counted a few times. Sample-barcoded 5' priming and a J-beta primer mix drove a second PCR of roughly 6 to 12 cycles. MiXCR, run by TCRdb on the 5' RACE reads, gives a single entry per CDR3 protein. The sample includes about 1.5 million distinct CDR3 sequences, approximately 42% of them seen just once.

Sequenced sample: blood. The receptor's source is a woman aged 18 to 35 in good health. V is TRBV4-1 and J is TRBJ1-1; 7 positions match TRBD1. The CDR3 loop reads CASSHYRGNTEAFF. CDR3 coding DNA: TGCGCCAGCAGCCACTACAGGGGTAACACTGAAGCTTTCTTT.